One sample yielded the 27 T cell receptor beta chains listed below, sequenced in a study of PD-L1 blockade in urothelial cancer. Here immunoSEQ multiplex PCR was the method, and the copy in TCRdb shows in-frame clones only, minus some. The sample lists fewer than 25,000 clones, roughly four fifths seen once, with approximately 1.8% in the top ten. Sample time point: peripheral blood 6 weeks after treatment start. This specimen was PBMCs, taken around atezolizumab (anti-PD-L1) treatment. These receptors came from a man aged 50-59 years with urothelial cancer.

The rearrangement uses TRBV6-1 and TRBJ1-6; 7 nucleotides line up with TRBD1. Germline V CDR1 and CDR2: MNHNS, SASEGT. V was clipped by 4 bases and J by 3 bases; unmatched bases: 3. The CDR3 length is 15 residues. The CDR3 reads CASSARDSYNSPLHF. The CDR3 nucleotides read TGTGCCAGCAGTGCTCGGGACAGCTATAATTCACCCCTCCACTTT.

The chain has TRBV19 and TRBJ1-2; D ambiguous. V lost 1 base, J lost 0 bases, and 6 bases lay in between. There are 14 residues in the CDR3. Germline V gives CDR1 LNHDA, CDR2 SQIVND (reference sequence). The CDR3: CASSIGIANYGYTF. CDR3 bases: TGTGCCAGTAGTATAGGAATAGCTAACTATGGCTACACCTTC.

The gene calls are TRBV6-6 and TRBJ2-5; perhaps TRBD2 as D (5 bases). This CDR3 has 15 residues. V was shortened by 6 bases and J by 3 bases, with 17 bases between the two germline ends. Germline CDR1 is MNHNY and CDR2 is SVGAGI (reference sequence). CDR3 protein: CASSEPGLGKETQYF. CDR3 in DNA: TGTGCCAGCAGCGAACCGGGATTGGGGAAAGAGACCCAGTACTTC.

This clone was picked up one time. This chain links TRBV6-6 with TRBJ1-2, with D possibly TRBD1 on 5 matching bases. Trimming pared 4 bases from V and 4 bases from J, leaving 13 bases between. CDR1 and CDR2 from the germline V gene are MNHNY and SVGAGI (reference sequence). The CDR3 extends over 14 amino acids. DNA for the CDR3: TGTGCCAGCAGTTCCCCCCAGGGCTCCTATGGCTACACCTTC. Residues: CASSSPQGSYGYTF.

The CDR3 region is CASSQDLRAVLTDTQYF. The CDR3, as DNA: TGTGCCAGCAGCCAAGATCTGAGGGCAGTACTCACAGATACGCAGTATTTT. The chain combines TRBV4-2 with TRBJ2-3, with D possibly being TRBD2 (5 bases). The germline V gene has CDR1 LGHNA and CDR2 YNFKEQ. The CDR3 has 17 amino acids. The germline V and J ends were trimmed by 0 bases and 2 bases, with 15 bases remaining between them.

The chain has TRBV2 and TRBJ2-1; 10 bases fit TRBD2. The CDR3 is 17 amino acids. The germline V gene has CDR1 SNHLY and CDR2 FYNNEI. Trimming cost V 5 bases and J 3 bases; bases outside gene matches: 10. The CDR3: CASSHLAGTSVYNEQFF. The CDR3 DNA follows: TGTGCCAGCAGTCACCTCGCCGGGACTAGCGTCTACAATGAGCAGTTCTTC.

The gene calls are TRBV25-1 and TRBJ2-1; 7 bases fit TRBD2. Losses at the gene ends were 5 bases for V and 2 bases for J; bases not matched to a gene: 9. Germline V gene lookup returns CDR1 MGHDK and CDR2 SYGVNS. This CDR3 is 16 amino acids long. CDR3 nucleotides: TGTGCCAGCAGTACTTTAGGGGCGGGGGCCTACAATGAGCAGTTCTTC. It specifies CASSTLGAGAYNEQFF. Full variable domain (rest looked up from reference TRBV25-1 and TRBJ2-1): EADIYQTPRYLVIGTGKKITLECSQTMGHDKMYWYQQDPGMELHLIHYSYGVNSTEKGDLSSESTVSRIRTEHFPLTLESARPSHTSQYLCASSTLGAGAYNEQFFGPGTRLTVL.

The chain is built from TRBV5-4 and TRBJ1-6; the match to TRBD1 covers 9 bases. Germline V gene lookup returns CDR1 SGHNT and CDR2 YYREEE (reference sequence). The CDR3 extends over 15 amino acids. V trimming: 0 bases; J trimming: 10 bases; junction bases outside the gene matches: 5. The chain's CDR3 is CASSLVGTGKSPLHF. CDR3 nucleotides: TGTGCCAGCAGCTTGGTAGGGACAGGGAAATCACCCCTCCACTTT.

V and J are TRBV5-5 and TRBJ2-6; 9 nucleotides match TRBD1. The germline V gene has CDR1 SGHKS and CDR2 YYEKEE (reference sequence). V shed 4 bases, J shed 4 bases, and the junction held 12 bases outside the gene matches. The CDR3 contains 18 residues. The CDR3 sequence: CASSRNPGQGSGANVLTF. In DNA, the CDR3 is TGTGCCAGCAGCCGCAATCCGGGACAGGGTTCAGGGGCCAACGTCCTGACTTTC. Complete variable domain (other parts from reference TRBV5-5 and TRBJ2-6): DAGVTQSPTHLIKTRGQQVTLRCSPISGHKSVSWYQQVLGQGPQFIFQYYEKEERGRGNFPDRFSARQFPNYSSELNVNALLLGDSALYLCASSRNPGQGSGANVLTFGAGSRLTVL.

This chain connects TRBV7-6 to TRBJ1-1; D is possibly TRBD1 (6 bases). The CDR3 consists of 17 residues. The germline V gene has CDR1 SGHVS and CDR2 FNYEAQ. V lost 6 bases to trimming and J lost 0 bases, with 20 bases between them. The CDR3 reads CASRSQGHEVMNTEAFF. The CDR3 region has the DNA TGTGCCAGCAGATCTCAGGGGCATGAGGTCATGAACACTGAAGCTTTCTTT.

CDR3 sequence (DNA): TGTGCCAGCAGCGGTGGGACAGAAAAAAATGAGCAGTTCTTC. It codes for CASSGGTEKNEQFF. The chain combines TRBV11-3 with TRBJ2-1; TRBD1 matches at 7 bases. CDR1 and CDR2 (germline): SGHNT, YENEEA. This CDR3 contains 14 residues. After removal of 5 bases from V and 7 bases from J, the junction contained 8 bases not matched to a gene.

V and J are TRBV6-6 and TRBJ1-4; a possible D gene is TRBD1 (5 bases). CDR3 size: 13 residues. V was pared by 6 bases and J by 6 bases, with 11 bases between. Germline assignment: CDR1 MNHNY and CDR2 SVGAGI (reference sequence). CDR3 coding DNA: TGTGCCAGCAGGGAGTCGGGGGATGAAAAACTGTTTTTT. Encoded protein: CASRESGDEKLFF.

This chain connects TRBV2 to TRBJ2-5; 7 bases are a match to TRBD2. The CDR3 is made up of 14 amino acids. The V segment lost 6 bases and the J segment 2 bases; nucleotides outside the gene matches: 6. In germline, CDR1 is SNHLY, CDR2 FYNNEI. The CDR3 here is CASSPGLQQETQYF. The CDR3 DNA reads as TGTGCCAGCAGCCCGGGACTACAACAAGAGACCCAGTACTTC.

CDR3 bases: TGCGCCAGCAGCCTCCAGGGGTTGGGCTCCTACGAGCAGTACGTC. Protein: CASSLQGLGSYEQYV. The rearrangement links TRBV10-2 to TRBJ2-7, with a weak D call TRBD1 (6 bases). The CDR3 consists of 15 residues. Trimming took 6 bases from V and 0 from J, leaving 15 bases between them. CDR1 is WSHSY and CDR2 is SAAADI in the germline V gene.

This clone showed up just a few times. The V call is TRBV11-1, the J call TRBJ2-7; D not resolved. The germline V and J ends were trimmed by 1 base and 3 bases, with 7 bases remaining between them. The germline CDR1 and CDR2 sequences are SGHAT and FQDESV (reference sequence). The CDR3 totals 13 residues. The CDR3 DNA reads TGTGCCAGCAGCTTAGTTTTCAACTACGAGCAGTACTTC. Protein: CASSLVFNYEQYF.

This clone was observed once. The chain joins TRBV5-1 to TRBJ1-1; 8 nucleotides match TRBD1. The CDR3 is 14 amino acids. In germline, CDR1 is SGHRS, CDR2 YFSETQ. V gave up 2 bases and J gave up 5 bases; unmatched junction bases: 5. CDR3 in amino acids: CASSFGQGRTEAFF. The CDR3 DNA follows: TGCGCCAGCAGCTTCGGACAGGGTAGGACTGAAGCTTTCTTT.

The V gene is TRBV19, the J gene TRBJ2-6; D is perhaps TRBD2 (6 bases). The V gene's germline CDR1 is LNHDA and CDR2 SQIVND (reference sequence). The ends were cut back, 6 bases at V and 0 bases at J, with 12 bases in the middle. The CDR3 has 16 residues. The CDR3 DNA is TGTGCCAGTAGCTTCGACGGGAGCTCTGGGGCCAACGTCCTGACTTTC. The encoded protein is CASSFDGSSGANVLTF.

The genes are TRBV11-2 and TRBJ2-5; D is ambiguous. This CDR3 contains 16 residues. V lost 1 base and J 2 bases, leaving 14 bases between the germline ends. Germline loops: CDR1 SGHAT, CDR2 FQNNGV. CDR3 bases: TGTGCCAGCAGCTTAGGTCTAATAGCTAAACAAGAGACCCAGTACTTC. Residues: CASSLGLIAKQETQYF.

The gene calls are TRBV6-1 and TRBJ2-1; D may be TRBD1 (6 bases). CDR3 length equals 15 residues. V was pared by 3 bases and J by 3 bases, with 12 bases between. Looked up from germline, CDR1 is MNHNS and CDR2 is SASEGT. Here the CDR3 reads CASSDPGDLYNEQFF. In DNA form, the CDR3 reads TGTGCCAGCAGTGACCCAGGGGACCTCTACAATGAGCAGTTCTTC.

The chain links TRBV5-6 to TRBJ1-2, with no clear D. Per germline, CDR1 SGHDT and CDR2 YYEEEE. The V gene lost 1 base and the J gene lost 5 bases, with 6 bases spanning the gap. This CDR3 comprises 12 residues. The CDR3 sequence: CASSLTDYGYTF. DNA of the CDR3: TGTGCCAGCAGCTTGACAGATTATGGCTACACCTTC. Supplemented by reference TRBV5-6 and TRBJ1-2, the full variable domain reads DAGVTQSPTHLIKTRGQQVTLRCSPKSGHDTVSWYQQALGQGPQFIFQYYEEEERQRGNFPDRFSGHQFPNYSSELNVNALLLGDSALYLCASSLTDYGYTFGSGTRLTVV.

DNA of the CDR3: TGTGCCAGCAGTCTCCGTACCGGGGAGCTGTTTTTT. This translates into CASSLRTGELFF. The V call is TRBV27, the J call TRBJ2-2; D is unresolved. The CDR3 contains 12 residues. Per the germline V gene, CDR1 is MNHEY and CDR2 is SMNVEV (reference sequence). V gave up 5 bases and J gave up 5 bases, with 6 bases separating them.

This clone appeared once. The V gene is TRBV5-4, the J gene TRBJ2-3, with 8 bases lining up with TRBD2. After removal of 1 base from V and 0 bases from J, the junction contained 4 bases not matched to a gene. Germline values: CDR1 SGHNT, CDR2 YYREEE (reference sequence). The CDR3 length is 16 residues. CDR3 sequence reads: CASSLRLAGSTDTQYF. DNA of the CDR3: TGTGCCAGCAGCTTGCGTCTAGCGGGTAGCACAGATACGCAGTATTTT.

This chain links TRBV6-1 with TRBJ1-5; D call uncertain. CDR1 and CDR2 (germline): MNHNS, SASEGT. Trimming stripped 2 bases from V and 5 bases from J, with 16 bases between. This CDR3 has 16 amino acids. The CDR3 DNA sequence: TGTGCCAGCAGTGAACAGTTGGCAGATCAATATCAGCCCCAGCATTTT. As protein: CASSEQLADQYQPQHF.

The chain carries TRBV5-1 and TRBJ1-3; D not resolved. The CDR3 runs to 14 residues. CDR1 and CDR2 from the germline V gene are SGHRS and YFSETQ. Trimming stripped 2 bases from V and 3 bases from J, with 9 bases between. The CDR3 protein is CASSFEGGGNTIYF. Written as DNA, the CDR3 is TGCGCCAGCAGCTTTGAGGGTGGTGGAAACACCATATATTTT. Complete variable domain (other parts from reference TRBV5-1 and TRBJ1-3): KAGVTQTPRYLIKTRGQQVTLSCSPISGHRSVSWYQQTPGQGLQFLFEYFSETQRNKGNFPGRFSGRQFSNSRSEMNVSTLELGDSALYLCASSFEGGGNTIYFGEGSWLTVV.

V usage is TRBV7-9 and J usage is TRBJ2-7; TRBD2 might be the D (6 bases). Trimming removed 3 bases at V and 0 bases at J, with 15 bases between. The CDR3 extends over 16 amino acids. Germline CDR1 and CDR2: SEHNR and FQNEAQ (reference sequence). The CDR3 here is CASSFGAGRSSYEQYF. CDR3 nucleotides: TGTGCCAGCAGCTTTGGTGCGGGACGGTCCTCCTACGAGCAGTACTTC. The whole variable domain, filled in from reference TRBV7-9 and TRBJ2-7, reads DTGVSQNPRHKITKRGQNVTFRCDPISEHNRLYWYRQTLGQGPEFLTYFQNEAQLEKSRLLSDRFSAERPKGSFSTLEIQRTEQGDSAMYLCASSFGAGRSSYEQYFGPGTRLTVT.

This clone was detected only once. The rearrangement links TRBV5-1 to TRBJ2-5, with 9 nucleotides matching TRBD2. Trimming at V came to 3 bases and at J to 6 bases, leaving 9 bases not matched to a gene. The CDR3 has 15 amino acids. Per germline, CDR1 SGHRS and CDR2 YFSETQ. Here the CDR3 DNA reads TGCGCCAGCAGCTCTGTAGCGGGGGCCCGGCAGACCCAGTACTTC. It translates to CASSSVAGARQTQYF.

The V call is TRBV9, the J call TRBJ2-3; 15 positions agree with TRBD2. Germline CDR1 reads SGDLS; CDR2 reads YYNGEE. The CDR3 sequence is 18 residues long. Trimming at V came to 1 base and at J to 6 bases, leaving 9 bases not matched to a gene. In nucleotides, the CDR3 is TGTGCCAGCAGCGTACTCCGGACTAGCGGGGGGGGAAGGGATACGCAGTATTTT. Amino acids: CASSVLRTSGGGRDTQYF.